The rows below give T cell receptor beta chains drawn from one sample of a study of cytomegalovirus exposure and HLA in healthy donors. Here immunoSEQ multiplex PCR was the method, and the copy in TCRdb shows in-frame clones only, minus some. The table lists 90,000 to 120,000 clones, roughly 79% of them singletons. Sequencing was done on a sample of PBMCs. The source is a man aged 55 to 70 in good health and CMV-seropositive. Each CDR3 is given with its conserved first and last residue. The order of the fields is V gene, J gene, CDR3 protein.

TRBV6-5	TRBJ1-2	CASQFNYGYTF
TRBV6-5	TRBJ2-5	CASSYFGIGEETQYF
TRBV4-2	TRBJ2-7	CASSQATQGVALAGGFFSYEQYF
TRBV5-1	TRBJ2-7	CASSFRSGYEQYF
TRBV19	TRBJ2-3	CASSVRQGRATDTQYF
TRBV30	TRBJ1-1	CAWGRTEAFF
TRBV29-1	TRBJ2-1	CSVGQGRHEQFF
TRBV19	TRBJ2-5	CASSSAGTALPRLTQYF
TRBV6-7	TRBJ2-5	CASTHGQTTTETQYF
TRBV27	TRBJ2-1	CASSEPKGLGSYNEQFF
TRBV10-3	TRBJ2-5	CAISYRETQYF
TRBV18	TRBJ1-3	CASSPKASGAGGSGNTIYF
TRBV12-5	TRBJ1-2	CASGLKGIF
TRBV7-2	TRBJ2-3	CAVREGGGDTQYF
TRBV28	TRBJ1-1	CASSFPSGRGQAFF
TRBV6-1	TRBJ1-4	CASAATNEKLFF
TRBV19	TRBJ2-2	CASSSNQVTNTGELFF
TRBV25-1	TRBJ2-2	CASGEQGARIGELFF
TRBV6-6	TRBJ1-1	CASSYGVGNPNTEAFF
TRBV19	TRBJ1-2	CASSLTGGGYTF
TRBV11-3	TRBJ2-2	CASSPGTSGVGRAGELFF
TRBV4-3	TRBJ2-3	CASTPTSGASTDTQYF
TRBV7-9	TRBJ2-2	CASSPDRANTGELFF
TRBV5-1	TRBJ1-2	CASSTDRDGGYTF
TRBV2	TRBJ2-5	CASLTSGEETQYF
TRBV25-1	TRBJ2-7	CASSGRGRVGGGEYEQYF
TRBV5-1	TRBJ1-1	CASTLGQVMNTEAFF
TRBV30	TRBJ1-5	CAYNPQGNQPQHF
TRBV7-8	TRBJ2-2	CASSSRTGGGTGELFF
TRBV12-5	TRBJ2-7	CASVLDRGLNEQYF
TRBV27	TRBJ2-3	CASSYKASGLNTQYF
TRBV15	TRBJ1-5	CATRQDRQPQHF
TRBV7-2	TRBJ1-6	CASSWGSDRGLPYNSPLHF
TRBV11-2	TRBJ2-2	CASSSGQNTGELFF
TRBV5-1	TRBJ2-7	CASKVRPQGGSYEQYF
TRBV5-4	TRBJ2-2	CASRQGNTGELFF
TRBV5-1	TRBJ2-1	CASSPEGERGAPEQFF
TRBV27	TRBJ1-4	CASSLSGTARGGTNEKLFF
TRBV10-1	TRBJ2-2	CASRGLGGELFF
TRBV7-2	TRBJ1-4	CASSSTGDEKLFF
TRBV10-1	TRBJ2-7	CASSESGEQYF
TRBV18	TRBJ2-6	CASSPWRQGATGANVLTF
TRBV19	TRBJ2-2	CASSARQGRYTGELFF
TRBV7-9	TRBJ1-6	CSSSLTGGSPLHF
TRBV5-1	TRBJ2-7	CASSLGQGFHEQYF
TRBV9	TRBJ2-2	CASSVRAGGELFF
TRBV25-1	TRBJ1-2	CASSRGGGNYGYTF
TRBV12-1	TRBJ1-5	CASSHGTGSRNSNQPQHF
TRBV10-3	TRBJ1-2	CAISEIRGYGYTF
TRBV7-8	TRBJ2-3	CASSLAARGDTQYF
TRBV11-3	TRBJ2-1	CASSSRTGGGEQFF
TRBV6-5	-	CASSYREGLSYEQYF
TRBV29-1	TRBJ2-5	CSVEERGAGETQYF